This T cell receptor (beta chain) was sequenced for a study of blood T cell repertoires in COVID-19. Overall study: COVID-19 samples, acute and convalescent, were from the United States, Italy and Spain.

TCRdb keeps only in-frame clones here, not all; method: immunoSEQ multiplex PCR. The sample has roughly 140,000 clones; less than 85% are singletons. CDR1 is SGHRS, CDR2 YFSETQ, per germline. This CDR3 has 13 amino acids. V was trimmed by 7 bases and J by 4 bases, leaving 14 bases between them. This chain joins TRBV5-1 and TRBJ1-1; TRBD1 is a possible D gene (6 bases). The sample comprised PBMCs or T cells enriched from blood (not recorded which). The origin of this receptor is a woman younger than 35 who had been exposed to COVID-19. The CDR3 nucleotides read TGCGCCAGCTCTGGTTCAGGGGTCACTGAAGCTTTCTTT. This gives the protein CASSGSGVTEAFF.